Below, 14 T cell receptor beta chains from the same sample are listed, as sequenced in a study of vaccination and CD4 T cells after COVID-19 (dated by TCRdb to between 2021 and 2024). The library was produced with PCR. The sequencer was an Illumina iSeq 100. TCRdb trimmed public reads at Q25 via fastp, called clones via MiXCR and kept in-frame beta chains. Each entry merges the rows of one CDR3 protein and shows their most common DNA and genes. This sample lists about 20,000 distinct CDR3 sequences; approximately 59% were detected once. The biggest ten clones account for just over 1% of the sample. The specimen comprised CD4+ T cells from blood, sampled before SARS-CoV-2 vaccination. The receptors were sampled from a human donor who had recovered from COVID-19.

The rearrangement uses TRBV6-2 or TRBV6-3 and TRBJ2-5; 8 bases match TRBD2. After removal of 2 bases from V and 4 bases from J, the junction contained 3 bases not matched to a gene. This CDR3 has 14 residues. CDR1 and CDR2 from the germline V gene are MNHEY and SVGEGT. CDR3: CASSYAGGGETQYF. The CDR3 DNA reads TGTGCCAGCAGTTACGCGGGGGGTGGAGAGACCCAGTACTTC.

The rearrangement links TRBV15 to TRBJ2-1, with 7 bases fitting TRBD2. Germline loops: CDR1 LNHNV, CDR2 YYDKDF (reference sequence). The CDR3 spans 17 residues. The J segment lost 4 bases and the V segment lost 3 bases, leaving 12 bases of the junction unmatched. CDR3 sequence (DNA): TGTGCCACCAGCAGCCCCCGGGCGGGAGTTGCGTACAATGAGCAGTTCTTC. It is translated as CATSSPRAGVAYNEQFF.

The chain couples TRBV21-1 to TRBJ2-1; TRBD1, as called in the table, went unchecked against the DNA. TRBV21-1 is a recognized pseudogene. The CDR3 contains 15 residues. The CDR3 sequence is CASSAPGGRNSEQFF. The CDR3 nucleotides are TGTGCCAGCAGTGCCCCAGGGGGAAGGAATAGTGAGCAGTTCTTC.

This chain joins TRBV10-3 and TRBJ2-7; 9 nucleotides line up with TRBD1. Germline V gene lookup returns CDR1 ENHRY and CDR2 SYGVKD. The CDR3 has 13 amino acids. Trimming removed 6 bases from V and 5 bases from J; junction bases left unmatched: 5. The CDR3 spells CAIRGQGLNEQYF. As DNA, the CDR3 is TGTGCCATCAGGGGACAGGGTCTGAACGAGCAGTACTTC.

The count of this clonotype is one. The V call is TRBV7-9, the J call TRBJ2-5; D ambiguous. V gave up 1 base and J gave up 1 base, with 7 bases separating them. The CDR3 loop spans 14 amino acids. The V gene's germline CDR1 is SEHNR and CDR2 FQNEAQ (reference sequence). CDR3 sequence (DNA): TGTGCCAGCAGCTTAGGACGGCTCCAAGAGACCCAGTACTTC. Translated, it gives CASSLGRLQETQYF. Full variable domain (rest looked up from reference TRBV7-9 and TRBJ2-5): DTGVSQNPRHKITKRGQNVTFRCDPISEHNRLYWYRQTLGQGPEFLTYFQNEAQLEKSRLLSDRFSAERPKGSFSTLEIQRTEQGDSAMYLCASSLGRLQETQYFGPGTRLLVL.

The chain recombines TRBV20-1 with TRBJ2-5; 10 bases are shared with TRBD2. The CDR3 length is 17 residues. V was clipped by 0 bases and J by 1 base; unmatched bases: 8. The germline V gene encodes CDR1 DFQATT and CDR2 SNEGSKA (reference sequence). CDR3 loop: CSARDWSTSGTQETQYF. Written as DNA, the CDR3 is TGCAGTGCTAGAGATTGGTCTACTAGCGGGACCCAAGAGACCCAGTACTTC.

In this sample, this clonotype turned up a few times. The chain is built from TRBV2 and TRBJ2-5, with D unresolved. The V end lost 8 bases, the J end lost 5 bases, and 9 bases lay between the germline ends. CDR3 length equals 11 residues. The V gene's germline CDR1 is SNHLY and CDR2 FYNNEI. CDR3 DNA: TGTGCCAGCGGATATAGCGAGACCCAGTACTTC. Amino acids: CASGYSETQYF.

This clonotype turned up a few times. The chain is built from TRBV20-1 and TRBJ1-6; D unresolved. The CDR3 consists of 14 residues. The germline V gene encodes CDR1 DFQATT and CDR2 SNEGSKA (reference sequence). With 1 base removed from V and 7 bases from J, the gap between germline ends came to 11 bases. The CDR3, as DNA: TGCAGTGCTAGAGTCCGGGTGGGGAATTCACCCCTCCACTTT. This codes for CSARVRVGNSPLHF.

J is TRBJ2-7 and V is TRBV20-1; TRBD1 aligns across 7 bases. This CDR3 region has 14 residues. V lost 0 bases and J lost 6; bases outside the gene matches: 8. The germline V gene has CDR1 DFQATT and CDR2 SNEGSKA (reference sequence). In DNA form, the CDR3 reads TGCAGTGCTAGAGATTTCAGGGGGATAAGCGAGCAGTACTTC. It yields the protein CSARDFRGISEQYF.

J is TRBJ2-5 and V is TRBV27; 7 nucleotides align to TRBD2. V lost 5 bases, J lost 5 bases, and 14 bases stayed unmatched. CDR3 size: 16 residues. Germline V gene lookup returns CDR1 MNHEY and CDR2 SMNVEV (reference sequence). The CDR3 sequence: CASSPSGGGRGETQYF. In DNA form, the CDR3 reads TGTGCCAGCAGTCCCTCGGGGGGAGGGAGAGGGGAGACCCAGTACTTC.

The chain uses TRBV7-9 and TRBJ1-5; D is uncertain. V was trimmed by 0 bases and J by 2 bases, leaving 11 bases between them. The CDR3 length is 16 residues. Per the germline V gene, CDR1 is SEHNR and CDR2 is FQNEAQ (reference sequence). The CDR3 spells CASSLALEVRNQPQHF. DNA for the CDR3: TGTGCCAGCAGCTTAGCGCTCGAGGTACGCAATCAGCCCCAGCATTTT.

Only a few counts were recorded for this clonotype. The chain carries TRBV7-9 and TRBJ2-3; the D gene is possibly TRBD2 (6 bases). The V gene's germline CDR1 is SEHNR and CDR2 FQNEAQ (reference sequence). The V end lost 5 bases, the J end lost 0 bases, and 9 bases lay between the germline ends. The CDR3 runs to 14 residues. The CDR3 sequence: CASSPSGSTDTQYF. The CDR3 region has the DNA TGTGCCAGCAGCCCCAGCGGGAGCACAGATACGCAGTATTTT.

This rearrangement joins TRBV28 to TRBJ1-2; TRBD1 matches at 8 bases. Germline V gene lookup returns CDR1 MDHEN and CDR2 SYDVKM. With V trimmed by 6 bases and J by 8 bases, 11 bases remained unmatched. The CDR3 is 14 residues long. This chain's CDR3 is CASSAPPQGAGYTF. The CDR3, as DNA: TGTGCCAGCAGCGCGCCGCCCCAGGGGGCAGGCTACACCTTC.

The V and J genes are TRBV27 and TRBJ2-2; maybe TRBD1 (5 bases). Germline V gene sequence: CDR1 MNHEY, CDR2 SMNVEV (reference sequence). The CDR3 is 13 residues long. V dropped 4 bases and J dropped 7 bases, with 10 bases sitting between them. CDR3 in amino acids: CASSYQGNGELFF. The CDR3 nucleotides read TGTGCCAGCAGTTACCAGGGTAACGGGGAGCTGTTTTTT.